A selection of T cell receptor beta chains follows, all from one sample in a study of tumor-infiltrating lymphocytes in localized non-small cell lung cancer. Only in-frame clones appear in the TCRdb table, and some are missing; sequencing was by immunoSEQ multiplex PCR. The repertoire holds about 24,000 clones, with roughly three fifths as singletons. The sample taken for sequencing was lung tumor tissue. The source is a human donor with non-small cell lung cancer. Both conserved end residues are part of each CDR3. A D gene is named only where the DNA matches it firmly. Clone size, where shown, is once, few, many, or a class for clones that have expanded.

V: TRBV6-5; D: .; J: TRBJ2-2; size: few; CDR3: CAHRAGHTGELFF; DNA: TGTGCCCACCGTGCGGGTCACACCGGGGAGCTGTTTTTT
V: TRBV10-3; D: .; J: TRBJ1-5; size: .; CDR3: CAISEAPYQPQHF; DNA: TGTGCCATCAGTGAGGCCCCTTATCAGCCCCAGCATTTT
V: TRBV4-2; D: TRBD1; J: TRBJ2-1; size: .; CDR3: CASSGTGGRDEQFF; DNA: TGTGCCAGCAGCGGGACAGGGGGCCGGGATGAGCAGTTCTTC
V: TRBV5-4; D: .; J: TRBJ1-2; size: .; CDR3: CASSLEASRSIYGYTF; DNA: TGTGCCAGCAGCTTGGAAGCTTCAAGGTCGATCTATGGCTACACCTTC
V: TRBV5-1; D: .; J: TRBJ1-1; size: .; CDR3: CASRGGTGPTEAFF; DNA: TGCGCCAGCCGAGGGGGGACGGGGCCCACTGAAGCTTTCTTT
V: TRBV5-1; D: TRBD2; J: TRBJ2-3; size: .; CDR3: CASSLGAVAGSDTQYF; DNA: TGCGCCAGCAGCTTGGGAGCGGTAGCGGGTTCAGATACGCAGTATTTT
V: TRBV7-3; D: .; J: TRBJ2-1; size: .; CDR3: CASSFRDNEQFF; DNA: TGTGCCAGCAGCTTCCGGGACAATGAGCAGTTCTTC
V: TRBV6-1; D: .; J: TRBJ2-6; size: .; CDR3: CASSDGLSGANVLTF; DNA: TGTGCCAGCAGTGATGGACTCTCTGGGGCCAACGTCCTGACTTTC
V: TRBV6-1; D: TRBD2; J: TRBJ2-5; size: .; CDR3: CASSEMNGGTKETQYF; DNA: TGTGCCAGCAGTGAGATGAATGGGGGGACTAAAGAGACCCAGTACTTC
V: TRBV30; D: .; J: TRBJ1-3; size: .; CDR3: CAWSVQVNTLYF; DNA: TGTGCCTGGAGTGTACAAGTAAACACCCTATATTTT
V: TRBV28; D: .; J: TRBJ1-3; size: .; CDR3: CASSSTRFGGNTIYF; DNA: TGTGCCAGCAGTTCCACGCGGTTCGGGGGAAACACCATATATTTT
V: TRBV28; D: .; J: TRBJ1-3; size: .; CDR3: CASSLGGPGNTIYF; DNA: TGTGCCAGCAGTTTAGGGGGGCCGGGAAACACCATATATTTT
V: TRBV2; D: TRBD1; J: TRBJ1-2; size: .; CDR3: CASSRDREIDGYTF; DNA: TGTGCCAGCAGCCGGGACAGGGAAATCGATGGCTACACCTTC
V: TRBV6-6; D: TRBD1; J: TRBJ2-4; size: .; CDR3: CASSYYRGVAKNIQYF; DNA: TGTGCCAGCAGTTACTACAGGGGGGTAGCCAAAAACATTCAGTACTTC
V: TRBV19; D: .; J: TRBJ1-1; size: .; CDR3: CASSNQKVIEAFF; DNA: TGTGCCAGTAGTAATCAGAAGGTGATCGAAGCTTTCTTT
V: TRBV18; D: .; J: TRBJ1-1; size: .; CDR3: CASSPGAPLGTEAFF; DNA: TGTGCCAGCTCACCAGGGGCCCCCCTGGGGACTGAAGCTTTCTTT
V: TRBV11-2; D: .; J: TRBJ1-1; size: .; CDR3: CASSLRMEGLTEAFF; DNA: TGTGCCAGCAGCTTACGGATGGAGGGGCTCACTGAAGCTTTCTTT